Listed below are T cell receptor beta chains from one sample, sequenced in a study of cytomegalovirus exposure and HLA in healthy donors. Clones were sequenced by immunoSEQ multiplex PCR, and TCRdb holds only the in-frame ones, with some missing. This sample carries some 200,000 clones, roughly 80% of them seen once, and the ten largest clones take roughly 3%. Sequencing input: PBMCs. The source is a female donor in good health and CMV-seronegative. Both conserved end residues are part of each CDR3. D genes are given only for firm matches. Size values are once, few and many counts, or a class for expanded clones, and some rows have none.

j_gene | abundance | d_gene | v_gene | CDR3nt | CDR3aa
TRBJ2-7 | - | TRBD2 | TRBV18 | TGTGCCAGCTCACCACTTACTAGCGGAAGCTCCTACGAGCAGTACTTC | CASSPLTSGSSYEQYF
TRBJ2-1 | - | TRBD2 | TRBV2 | TGTGCCAGCAGTGAACCACCTAGCGGGATTTGGGACAATGAGCAGTTCTTC | CASSEPPSGIWDNEQFF
TRBJ1-5 | - | - | TRBV2 | TGTGCCAGCAGTGGCGACGGCGGACCCCAGCATTTT | CASSGDGGPQHF
TRBJ2-3 | - | TRBD1 | TRBV4-3 | TGCGCCAGCAGCCAAGAACAGGGGGCGGGAGTCTTCACAGATACGCAGTATTTT | CASSQEQGAGVFTDTQYF
TRBJ1-1 | few | TRBD1 | TRBV27 | TGTGCCAGCAGTCCATCCGGGACAGGGGGCACTGAAGCTTTCTTT | CASSPSGTGGTEAFF
TRBJ2-1 | - | TRBD2 | TRBV7-6 | TGTGCCAGCAGCGCCCGGGGAGCGGGAGGTGACAATGAGCAGTTCTTC | CASSARGAGGDNEQFF
TRBJ2-5 | few | TRBD2 | TRBV7-3 | TGTGCCAGCAGCTTGATGGGGGGGACCGGGAGGGAGACCCAGTACTTC | CASSLMGGTGRETQYF
TRBJ1-5 | - | - | TRBV6-9 | TGTGCCAGCAGTTATTTTATCGGGAGTTCGCATCAGCCCCAGCATTTT | CASSYFIGSSHQPQHF
TRBJ2-5 | - | TRBD2 | TRBV5-1 | TGCGCCAGCAGAACCGCCGGGACTAGCGAAGAGACCCAGTACTTC | CASRTAGTSEETQYF
TRBJ1-6 | once | - | TRBV19 | TGTGCCAGTACCCAGTACCAGGGAACAGCGTCCTATAATTCACCCCTCCACTTT | CASTQYQGTASYNSPLHF
TRBJ2-3 | - | TRBD1 | TRBV19 | TGTGCCAGTAGTATAGCAAGGGGGCCGGGAGATACGCAGTATTTT | CASSIARGPGDTQYF
TRBJ1-1 | - | TRBD1 | TRBV7-8 | TGTGCCAGCGGCCCGACACGACAGGGTCGAACTGAAGCTTTCTTT | CASGPTRQGRTEAFF
TRBJ2-1 | - | TRBD2 | TRBV5-1 | TGCGCCAGCAATCCCGGGACTAGCGGGAGAGCGCGGTACAATGAGCAGTTCTTC | CASNPGTSGRARYNEQFF
TRBJ2-1 | - | - | TRBV25-1 | TGTGCCAGCAGTGAAGGGGTTCTCTCGGGGAATGAGCAGTTCTTC | CASSEGVLSGNEQFF
TRBJ1-3 | few | TRBD1 | TRBV9 | TGTGCCAGCAGCGTGACAGGGGGTCCTGGAAACACCATATATTTT | CASSVTGGPGNTIYF
TRBJ1-1 | - | - | TRBV6-6 | TGTGCCAGCAGTTACTCGGTTGGCAGGGGGAACACTGAAGCTTTCTTT | CASSYSVGRGNTEAFF
TRBJ2-7 | - | - | TRBV20-1 | TGCAGTGCACCCGGAGACTACGAGCAGTACTTC | CSAPGDYEQYF
TRBJ2-7 | - | TRBD1 | TRBV11-2 | TGTGCCAGCAGCTTGGGACAGGGAATTTCTTTCGAGCAGTACTTC | CASSLGQGISFEQYF
TRBJ1-1 | few | - | TRBV6-5 | TGTGCCAGCAGTGTTAGCCGGGCCTCGGGAGCTGAAGCTTTCTTT | CASSVSRASGAEAFF
TRBJ2-2 | - | TRBD2 | TRBV9 | TGTGCCAGCAGCTCCCGGGGACTAGCTGCCACCGGGGAGCTGTTTTTT | CASSSRGLAATGELFF
TRBJ2-5 | - | - | TRBV2 | TGTGCCAGCAGTGAAGGACAACAGACCCAGTACTTC | CASSEGQQTQYF
TRBJ2-2 | few | - | TRBV29-1 | TGCAGCGTTGCTTACGGGGCCGGGGAGCTGTTTTTT | CSVAYGAGELFF
TRBJ1-2 | - | - | TRBV4-3 | TGCGCCAGCAGCCAAGATTCGATTCGGACTGATGGCTACACCTTC | CASSQDSIRTDGYTF
TRBJ2-3 | few | TRBD2 | TRBV6-4 | TGTGCCAGCATTGCGGAGACTAGCGGGAGGGTCACAGATACGCAGTATTTT | CASIAETSGRVTDTQYF
TRBJ2-7 | - | TRBD1 | TRBV5-1 | TGCGCCAGCAGCTTAACGGGACAGCCCTCCTACGAGCAGTACTTC | CASSLTGQPSYEQYF
TRBJ2-2 | - | TRBD2 | TRBV5-4 | TGTGCCAGCAGCTCCCAAGCGGGAGGGCCTGACGGGGAGCTGTTTTTT | CASSSQAGGPDGELFF
TRBJ1-5 | few | - | TRBV30 | TGTGCCTGGAGTGTACTGTCCCTTCAGCCCCAGCATTTT | CAWSVLSLQPQHF
TRBJ2-1 | - | - | TRBV28 | TGTGCCAGCAGTCCGACAGGGAGGTACAATGAGCAGTTCTTC | CASSPTGRYNEQFF
TRBJ2-5 | - | - | TRBV18 | TGTGCCAGCTCACCACCTGCAGCAGGATTTCAAGAGACCCAGTACTTC | CASSPPAAGFQETQYF
TRBJ1-1 | few | - | TRBV5-5 | TGTGCCAGCAGCCCACAGGGAAAGAACACTGAAGCTTTCTTT | CASSPQGKNTEAFF
TRBJ2-3 | - | - | TRBV7-9 | TGTGCCAGCAGCCCTGCAGGCTTCACAGATACGCAGTATTTT | CASSPAGFTDTQYF
TRBJ1-3 | - | - | TRBV9 | TGTGCCAGCAGTCTTACTGGAAACACCATATATTTT | CASSLTGNTIYF
TRBJ2-2 | - | - | TRBV30 | TGTGCCTGCTACCTTACCGGGGAGCTGTTTTTT | CACYLTGELFF
TRBJ1-6 | - | TRBD1 | TRBV5-4 | TGTGCCAGCAGCTCCCGGGACAGGGGAAATAATTCACCCCTCCACTTT | CASSSRDRGNNSPLHF